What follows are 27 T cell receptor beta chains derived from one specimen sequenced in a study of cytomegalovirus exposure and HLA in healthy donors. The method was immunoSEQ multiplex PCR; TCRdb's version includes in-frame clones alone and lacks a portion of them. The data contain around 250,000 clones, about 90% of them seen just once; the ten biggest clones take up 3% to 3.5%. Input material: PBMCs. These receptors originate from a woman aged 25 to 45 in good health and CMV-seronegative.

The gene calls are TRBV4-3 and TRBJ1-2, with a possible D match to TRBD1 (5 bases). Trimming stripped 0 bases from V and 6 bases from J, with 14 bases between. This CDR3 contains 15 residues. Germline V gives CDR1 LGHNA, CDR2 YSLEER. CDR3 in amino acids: CASSQEKWDLNGYTF. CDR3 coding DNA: TGCGCCAGCAGCCAAGAAAAATGGGACCTCAATGGCTACACCTTC.

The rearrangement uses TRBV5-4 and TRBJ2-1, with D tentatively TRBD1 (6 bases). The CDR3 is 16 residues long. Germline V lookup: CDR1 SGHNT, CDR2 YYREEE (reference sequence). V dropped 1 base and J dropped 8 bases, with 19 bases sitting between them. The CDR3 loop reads CASSLNGGNFGYEQFF. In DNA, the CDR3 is TGTGCCAGCAGCTTGAATGGGGGCAATTTCGGGTATGAGCAGTTCTTC.

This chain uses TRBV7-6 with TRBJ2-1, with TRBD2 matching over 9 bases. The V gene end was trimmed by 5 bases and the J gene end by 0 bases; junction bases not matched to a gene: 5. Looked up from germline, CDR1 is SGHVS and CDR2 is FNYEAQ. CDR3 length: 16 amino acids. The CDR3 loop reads CASSPSGLASYNEQFF. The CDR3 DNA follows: TGTGCCAGCAGCCCCTCGGGACTAGCCTCCTACAATGAGCAGTTCTTC.

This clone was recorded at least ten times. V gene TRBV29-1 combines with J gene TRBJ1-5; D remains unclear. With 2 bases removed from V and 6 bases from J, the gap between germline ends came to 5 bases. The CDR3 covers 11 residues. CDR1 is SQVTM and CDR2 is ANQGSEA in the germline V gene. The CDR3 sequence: CSVESPQPQHF. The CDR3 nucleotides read TGCAGCGTTGAATCACCTCAGCCCCAGCATTTT.

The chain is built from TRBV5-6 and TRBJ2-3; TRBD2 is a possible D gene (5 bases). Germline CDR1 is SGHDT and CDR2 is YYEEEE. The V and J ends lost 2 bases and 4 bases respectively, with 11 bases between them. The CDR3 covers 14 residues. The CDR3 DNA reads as TGTGCCAGCAGCTTTGTGGGAGTGGCAGATACGCAGTATTTT. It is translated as CASSFVGVADTQYF. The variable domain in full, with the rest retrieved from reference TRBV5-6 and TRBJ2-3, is DAGVTQSPTHLIKTRGQQVTLRCSPKSGHDTVSWYQQALGQGPQFIFQYYEEEERQRGNFPDRFSGHQFPNYSSELNVNALLLGDSALYLCASSFVGVADTQYFGPGTRLTVL.

For the CDR3, the DNA is TGCGCCAGCAGCTCGAGCGGCAATTCCTACGAGCAGTACTTC. Translating it yields CASSSSGNSYEQYF. This rearrangement joins TRBV5-1 to TRBJ2-7; D may be TRBD2 (5 bases). Germline values: CDR1 SGHRS, CDR2 YFSETQ. The CDR3 is 14 amino acids. Trimming took off 3 bases at V and 1 base at J, with 11 bases between the two ends.

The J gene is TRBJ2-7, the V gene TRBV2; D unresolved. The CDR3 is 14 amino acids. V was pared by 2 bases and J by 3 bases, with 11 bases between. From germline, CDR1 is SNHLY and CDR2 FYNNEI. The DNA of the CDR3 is TGTGCCAGCAGTGAATGGTATAACAACTACGAGCAGTACTTC. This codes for CASSEWYNNYEQYF.

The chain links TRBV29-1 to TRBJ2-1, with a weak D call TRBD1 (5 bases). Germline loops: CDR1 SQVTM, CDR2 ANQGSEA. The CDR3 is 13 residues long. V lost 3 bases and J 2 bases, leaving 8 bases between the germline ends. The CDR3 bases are TGCAGCGTTGACAAGGGGACCTACAATGAGCAGTTCTTC. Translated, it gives CSVDKGTYNEQFF.

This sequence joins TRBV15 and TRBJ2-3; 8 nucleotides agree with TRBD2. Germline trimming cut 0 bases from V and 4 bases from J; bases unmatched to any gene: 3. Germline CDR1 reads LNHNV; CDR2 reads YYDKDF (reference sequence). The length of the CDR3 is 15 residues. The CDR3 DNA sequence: TGTGCCACCAGCAGAGAAGCGGGAGCCCCAGATACGCAGTATTTT. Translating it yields CATSREAGAPDTQYF.

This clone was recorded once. CDR3 nucleotides: TGTGCCAGCAGCTCGGGGGGTGATAACTATGGCTACACCTTC. This translates into CASSSGGDNYGYTF. The chain recombines TRBV7-8 with TRBJ1-2; D may be TRBD1 (5 bases). Trimming took 4 bases from V and 1 from J, leaving 10 bases between them. CDR1 is SGHVS and CDR2 is FQNEAQ in the germline V gene. This CDR3 comprises 14 residues.

CDR3 coding DNA: TGTGCCAGCAGCTTAGCCTCGCCCCAGTACTACGAGCAGTACTTC. Amino acids: CASSLASPQYYEQYF. This rearrangement joins TRBV11-3 to TRBJ2-7; D not resolved. The CDR3 consists of 15 residues. The germline V gene has CDR1 SGHNT and CDR2 YENEEA. V was clipped by 1 base and J by 3 bases, with 13 bases between them.

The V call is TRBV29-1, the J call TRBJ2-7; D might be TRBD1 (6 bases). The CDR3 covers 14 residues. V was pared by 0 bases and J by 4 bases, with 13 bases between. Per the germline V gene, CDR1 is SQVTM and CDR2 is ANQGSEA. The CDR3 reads CSVEDPRTEYEQYF. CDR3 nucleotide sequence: TGCAGCGTTGAAGACCCCCGGACAGAGTACGAGCAGTACTTC.

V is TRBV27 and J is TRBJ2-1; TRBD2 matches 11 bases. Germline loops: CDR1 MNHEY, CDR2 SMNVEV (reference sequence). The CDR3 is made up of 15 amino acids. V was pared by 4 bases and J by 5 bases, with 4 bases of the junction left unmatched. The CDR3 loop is CASSSGLAEHNEQFF. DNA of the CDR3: TGTGCCAGCAGTTCGGGACTAGCGGAGCACAATGAGCAGTTCTTC.

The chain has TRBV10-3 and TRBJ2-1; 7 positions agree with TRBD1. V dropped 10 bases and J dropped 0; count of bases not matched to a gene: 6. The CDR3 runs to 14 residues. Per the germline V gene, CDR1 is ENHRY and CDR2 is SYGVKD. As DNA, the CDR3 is TGTGCCAGCGGACAGGAATACTCCTACAATGAGCAGTTCTTC. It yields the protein CASGQEYSYNEQFF.

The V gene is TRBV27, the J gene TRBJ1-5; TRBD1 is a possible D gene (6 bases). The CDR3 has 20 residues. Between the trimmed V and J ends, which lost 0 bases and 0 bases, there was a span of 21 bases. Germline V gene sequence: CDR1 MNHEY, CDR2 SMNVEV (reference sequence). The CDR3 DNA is TGTGCCAGCAGTTTATCCTCCCGACAGGAAATTAGTTATAGCAATCAGCCCCAGCATTTT. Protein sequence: CASSLSSRQEISYSNQPQHF.

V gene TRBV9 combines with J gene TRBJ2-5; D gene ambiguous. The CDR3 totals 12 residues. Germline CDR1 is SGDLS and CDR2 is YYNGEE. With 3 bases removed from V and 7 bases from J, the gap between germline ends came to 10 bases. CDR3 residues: CASSATSGTQYF. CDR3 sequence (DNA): TGTGCCAGCAGCGCCACCTCGGGGACCCAGTACTTC.

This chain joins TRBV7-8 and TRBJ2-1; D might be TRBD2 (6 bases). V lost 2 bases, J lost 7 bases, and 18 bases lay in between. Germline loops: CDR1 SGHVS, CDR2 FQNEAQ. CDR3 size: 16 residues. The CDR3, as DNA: TGTGCCAGCAGCTTAAGGGCTAGCGCAATTCTTAATGAGCAGTTCTTC. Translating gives CASSLRASAILNEQFF.

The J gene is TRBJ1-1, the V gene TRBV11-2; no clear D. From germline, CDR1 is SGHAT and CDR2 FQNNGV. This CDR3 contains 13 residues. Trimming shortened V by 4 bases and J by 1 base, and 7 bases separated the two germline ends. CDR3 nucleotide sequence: TGTGCCAGCAGCTCGGCTGGGAACACTGAAGCTTTCTTT. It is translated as CASSSAGNTEAFF.

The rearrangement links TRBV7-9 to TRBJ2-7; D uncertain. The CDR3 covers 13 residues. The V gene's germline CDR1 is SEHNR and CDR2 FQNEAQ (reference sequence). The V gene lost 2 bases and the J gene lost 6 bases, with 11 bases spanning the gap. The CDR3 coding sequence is TGTGCCAGCAGCTTAAGGCCCCTCGGCGAGCAGTACTTC. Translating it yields CASSLRPLGEQYF.

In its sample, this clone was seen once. The CDR3 reads CATSRDPPPDTQYF. CDR3 DNA sequence: TGTGCCACCAGCAGAGATCCACCTCCAGATACGCAGTATTTT. The chain joins TRBV15 to TRBJ2-3; no definite D call. Germline-derived CDR1 and CDR2 are LNHNV and YYDKDF (reference sequence). CDR3 length equals 14 residues. Trimming took 0 bases from V and 4 from J, leaving 8 bases between them.

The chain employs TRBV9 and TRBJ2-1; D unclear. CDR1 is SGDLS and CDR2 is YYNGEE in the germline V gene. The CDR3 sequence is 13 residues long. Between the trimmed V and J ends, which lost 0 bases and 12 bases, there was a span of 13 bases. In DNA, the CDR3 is TGTGCCAGCAGCGTAGAATTGGGGTCGGCGCAGTTCTTC. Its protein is CASSVELGSAQFF.

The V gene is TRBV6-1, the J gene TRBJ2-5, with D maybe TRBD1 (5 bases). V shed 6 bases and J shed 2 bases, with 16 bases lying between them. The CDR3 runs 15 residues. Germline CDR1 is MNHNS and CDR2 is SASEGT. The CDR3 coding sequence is TGTGCCAGCAGCGTCGGCAGGGTTCCGCAAGAGACCCAGTACTTC. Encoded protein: CASSVGRVPQETQYF.

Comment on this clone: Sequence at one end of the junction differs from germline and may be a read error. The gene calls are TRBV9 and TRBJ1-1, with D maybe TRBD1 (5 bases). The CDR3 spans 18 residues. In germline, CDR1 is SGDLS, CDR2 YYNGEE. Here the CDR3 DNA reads TGTGCCAGCACCGTAGATCCAGGGCTCTTCGGAATGAACACTGAAGCTTTCTTT. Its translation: CASTVDPGLFGMNTEAFF.

The DNA of the CDR3 is TGTGCCAGCAGTTCAGGGGGACTTGTCAATGAGCAGTTCTTC. Protein product: CASSSGGLVNEQFF. The chain employs TRBV28 and TRBJ2-1, with TRBD1 as a possible D gene (7 bases). V shed 4 bases and J shed 6 bases, with 13 bases lying between them. CDR1 and CDR2 (germline): MDHEN, SYDVKM. There are 14 residues in the CDR3.

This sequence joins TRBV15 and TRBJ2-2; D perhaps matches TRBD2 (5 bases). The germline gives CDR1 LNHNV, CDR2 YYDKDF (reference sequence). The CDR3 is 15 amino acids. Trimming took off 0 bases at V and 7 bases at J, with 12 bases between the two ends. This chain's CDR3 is CATSRDSGSSGELFF. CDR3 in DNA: TGTGCCACCAGCAGAGATTCGGGGTCCAGCGGGGAGCTGTTTTTT.

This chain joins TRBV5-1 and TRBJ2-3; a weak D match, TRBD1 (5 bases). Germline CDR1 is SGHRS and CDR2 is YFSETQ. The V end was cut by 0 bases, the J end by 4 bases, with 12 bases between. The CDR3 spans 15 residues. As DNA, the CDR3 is TGCGCCAGCAGCTTGGCTCAGGGCCGGGCAGATACGCAGTATTTT. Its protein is CASSLAQGRADTQYF.

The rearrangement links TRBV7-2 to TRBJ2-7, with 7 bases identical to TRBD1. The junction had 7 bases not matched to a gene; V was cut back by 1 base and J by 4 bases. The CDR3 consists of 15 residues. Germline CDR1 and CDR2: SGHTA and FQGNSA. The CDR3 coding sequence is TGTGCCAGCAGCTTAGACGCCGGACAGGTATACGAGCAGTACTTC. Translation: CASSLDAGQVYEQYF.